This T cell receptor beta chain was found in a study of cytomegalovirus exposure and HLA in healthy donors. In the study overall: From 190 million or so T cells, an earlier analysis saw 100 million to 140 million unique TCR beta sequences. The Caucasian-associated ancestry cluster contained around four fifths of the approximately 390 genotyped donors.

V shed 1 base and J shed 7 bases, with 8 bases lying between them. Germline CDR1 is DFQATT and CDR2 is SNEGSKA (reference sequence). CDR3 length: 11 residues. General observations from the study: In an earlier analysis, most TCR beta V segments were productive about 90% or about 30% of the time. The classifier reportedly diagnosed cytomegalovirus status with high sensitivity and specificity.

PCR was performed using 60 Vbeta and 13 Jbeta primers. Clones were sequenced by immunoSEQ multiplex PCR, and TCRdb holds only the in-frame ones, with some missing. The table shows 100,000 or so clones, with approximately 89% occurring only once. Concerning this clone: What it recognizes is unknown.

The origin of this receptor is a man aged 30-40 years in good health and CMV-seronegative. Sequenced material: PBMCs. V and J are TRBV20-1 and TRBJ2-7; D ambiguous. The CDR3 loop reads CSARVLREQYF. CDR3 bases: TGCAGTGCTAGAGTTCTGCGGGAGCAGTACTTC.